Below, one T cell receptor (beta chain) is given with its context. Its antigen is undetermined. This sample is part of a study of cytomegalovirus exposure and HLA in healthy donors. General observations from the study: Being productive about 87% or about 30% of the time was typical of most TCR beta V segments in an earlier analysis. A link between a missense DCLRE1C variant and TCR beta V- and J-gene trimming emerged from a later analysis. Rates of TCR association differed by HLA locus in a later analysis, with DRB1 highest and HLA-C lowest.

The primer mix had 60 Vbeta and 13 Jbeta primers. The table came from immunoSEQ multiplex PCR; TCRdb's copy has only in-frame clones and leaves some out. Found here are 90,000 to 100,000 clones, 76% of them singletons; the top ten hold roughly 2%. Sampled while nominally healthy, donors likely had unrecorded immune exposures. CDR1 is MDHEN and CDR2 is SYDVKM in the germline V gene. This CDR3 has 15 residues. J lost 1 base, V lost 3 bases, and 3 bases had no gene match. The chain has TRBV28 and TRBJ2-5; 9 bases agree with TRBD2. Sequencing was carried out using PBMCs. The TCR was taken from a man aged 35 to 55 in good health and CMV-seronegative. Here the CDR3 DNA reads TGTGCCAGCAGTTTTTTTAGCGGGGGCCAAGAGACCCAGTACTTC. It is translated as CASSFFSGGQETQYF.